These T cell receptor beta chains were read from a single sample in a study of OX40 agonist ivuxolimab in advanced cancers. Profiling relied on immunoSEQ multiplex PCR, and the TCRdb table lists in-frame clones only, not all of them. The table shows some 97,000 clones, with about 91% occurring only once. Sample: CD4+ or CD8+ T cells sorted from blood, taken in a trial of the OX40 agonist ivuxolimab. These receptors originate from an adult with an advanced solid tumor such as melanoma, head and neck, liver or kidney cancer. Each CDR3 is given with its conserved first and last residue. Each record gives: V gene, clone size, J gene, D gene, CDR3 DNA, CDR3 protein. A D gene is named only where the DNA matches it firmly. Size is stated for part of the rows, as once, few or many counts, or as a class when the clone is expanded.

TRBV27	once	TRBJ2-5	NA	TGTGCCAGCAGTTTTGGTCCGGCGTTGGTGACGGGAGAGACCCAGTACTTC	CASSFGPALVTGETQYF
TRBV30	few	TRBJ1-2	NA	TGTGCCTGGAGGGCAGGGGTTGGCGGCTACACCTTC	CAWRAGVGGYTF
TRBV6-6	NA	TRBJ2-6	NA	TGTGCCAGCGAGGGGCAATCGTTAGCTGGGGCCAACGTCCTGACTTTC	CASEGQSLAGANVLTF
TRBV6-5	NA	TRBJ2-4	NA	TGTGCCAGCAGCCCCACTTTGCTAGCCAAAAACATTCAGTACTTC	CASSPTLLAKNIQYF
TRBV20-1	NA	TRBJ2-5	NA	TGCAGTGCTAAACAAGAGACCCAGTACTTC	CSAKQETQYF
TRBV25-1	NA	TRBJ2-1	TRBD2	TGTGCCAGCAGTGAAATCGGACCGGGAGGACCTTACAATGAGCAGTTCTTC	CASSEIGPGGPYNEQFF
TRBV28	NA	TRBJ2-2	NA	TGTGCCAACCGACAAAAAGCGAACACCGGGGAGCTGTTTTTT	CANRQKANTGELFF
TRBV5-8	NA	TRBJ2-1	NA	TGTGCCAGCAGCTTGTGGCTAGTGAAGAGCTATGAGCAGTTCTTC	CASSLWLVKSYEQFF
TRBV19	NA	TRBJ1-2	NA	TGTGCCAGTAGTTCACAACTCCCGAGCTATGGCTACACCTTC	CASSSQLPSYGYTF
TRBV7-2	once	TRBJ2-7	TRBD2	TGTGCCAGCAGCAGGGCGGGAGGGCCAGACGAGCAGTACTTC	CASSRAGGPDEQYF
TRBV7-6	NA	TRBJ2-3	TRBD1	TGTGCCAGCAGCTCCCGGACAGGGGCAACAGATACGCAGTATTTT	CASSSRTGATDTQYF
TRBV4-2	once	TRBJ2-3	TRBD2	TGTGCCAGCAGCCGGACTAGCGAGATAACTAGTACAGATACGCAGTATTTT	CASSRTSEITSTDTQYF
TRBV28	NA	TRBJ2-7	TRBD2	TGTGCCAGCAGCCCAGGACTAGCGGGAGCTTACGAGCAGTACTTC	CASSPGLAGAYEQYF